The rows below give T cell receptor beta chains drawn from one sample of a study of CD8 T cells in ankylosing spondylitis. TCRdb itself ran the 5' RACE reads through MiXCR, one entry per CDR3 protein. Among hundreds of thousands of distinct CDR3 sequences listed, over 9.5% were seen once. The specimen was blood, either unsorted or a sorted T cell fraction (not recorded which). Source of these receptors: a male donor with ankylosing spondylitis or in good health (not recorded which). The CDR3 runs from the conserved cysteine through the conserved F or W. The D gene is left open where the match is weak. Rows may omit the clone size; those that give it use once, few, many or a size class.

CDR3nt: TGTGCCACCAGCAGAGAGAGGGGAGTCGGCTACACCTTC
CDR3aa: CATSRERGVGYTF
d_gene: -
j_gene: TRBJ1-2
abundance: many
v_gene: TRBV15

CDR3nt: TGTGCCAGCACCTCAACTAGGATAGACGAGCAGTACTTC
CDR3aa: CASTSTRIDEQYF
d_gene: -
j_gene: TRBJ2-7
abundance: many
v_gene: TRBV6-2/TRBV6-3

CDR3nt: TGTGCCAGCAGCCCGGAGGGGGACCGACCCACCGGGGAGCTGTTTTTT
CDR3aa: CASSPEGDRPTGELFF
d_gene: -
j_gene: TRBJ2-2
abundance: few
v_gene: TRBV9

CDR3nt: TGCGCCAGCAACTATGTCATCGAAGAGGGAATCCTCGACGAATTATTAGGCAATCAGCCCCAGCATTTT
CDR3aa: CASNYVIEEGILDELLGNQPQHF
d_gene: -
j_gene: TRBJ1-5
abundance: many
v_gene: TRBV5-1

CDR3nt: TGCAGCGTTGAATACCGATGGGTCCCCCTGAACACTGAAGCTTTCTTT
CDR3aa: CSVEYRWVPLNTEAFF
d_gene: -
j_gene: TRBJ1-1
abundance: many
v_gene: TRBV29-1

CDR3nt: TGCGCCAGCAGCTTGGGAGGGGCCCCACTTGAAGCTTTCTTT
CDR3aa: CASSLGGAPLEAFF
d_gene: -
j_gene: TRBJ1-1
abundance: many
v_gene: TRBV5-1

CDR3nt: TGCGCCAGCAGCTTGGTGGCTACCCGAGGGGATACGCAGTATTTT
CDR3aa: CASSLVATRGDTQYF
d_gene: -
j_gene: TRBJ2-3
abundance: many
v_gene: TRBV5-1

CDR3nt: TGCGCCAGCAGTATCGGGACAGAAACAAACCCGCGCCACTTC
CDR3aa: CASSIGTETNPRHF
d_gene: TRBD1
j_gene: TRBJ2-7
abundance: few
v_gene: TRBV5-1

CDR3nt: TGTGCCACCAGTGACCCGACTAGCGGAGTTTACAATGAGCAGTTCTTC
CDR3aa: CATSDPTSGVYNEQFF
d_gene: TRBD2
j_gene: TRBJ2-1
abundance: once
v_gene: TRBV24-1

CDR3nt: TGTGCCAGCAGCCAAGGGGTGGGGGGCGCCTCAGATACGCAGTATTTT
CDR3aa: CASSQGVGGASDTQYF
d_gene: -
j_gene: TRBJ2-3
abundance: -
v_gene: TRBV14

CDR3nt: TGTGCCAGCAGTCCTTGGACCGCTAAGAAAGAGACCCAGTACTTC
CDR3aa: CASSPWTAKKETQYF
d_gene: -
j_gene: TRBJ2-5
abundance: many
v_gene: TRBV12-3/TRBV12-4

CDR3nt: TGCAGTGCCCGGGTATCGACTAACTATGGCTACACCTTC
CDR3aa: CSARVSTNYGYTF
d_gene: -
j_gene: TRBJ1-2
abundance: many
v_gene: TRBV20-1

CDR3nt: TGCAGTGCTAGAGATCGGCTAAGCTATGGCTACACCTTC
CDR3aa: CSARDRLSYGYTF
d_gene: -
j_gene: TRBJ1-2
abundance: -
v_gene: TRBV20-1

CDR3nt: TGTGCCAGCAGCTCGGGCCTTAGGTCCCAAGAGACCCAGTACTTC
CDR3aa: CASSSGLRSQETQYF
d_gene: -
j_gene: TRBJ2-5
abundance: many
v_gene: TRBV7-9

CDR3nt: TGTGCCAGCAGCCCGCCCGAGGACTATAGGAATGAGCAGTTCTTC
CDR3aa: CASSPPEDYRNEQFF
d_gene: -
j_gene: TRBJ2-1
abundance: few
v_gene: TRBV7-6

CDR3nt: TGTGCCAGCTCTGAGGACAGGGGCGGCTACACCTTC
CDR3aa: CASSEDRGGYTF
d_gene: TRBD1
j_gene: TRBJ1-2
abundance: few
v_gene: TRBV18

CDR3nt: TGCAGTGCTAGGCCAGTGGTTTTAAGAGGGGAAGCTTTCTTT
CDR3aa: CSARPVVLRGEAFF
d_gene: -
j_gene: TRBJ1-1
abundance: -
v_gene: TRBV20-1

CDR3nt: TGTGCCAGCAGCCCGCTAGCGGGGGATAAACGGTACTTC
CDR3aa: CASSPLAGDKRYF
d_gene: TRBD2
j_gene: TRBJ2-7
abundance: -
v_gene: TRBV27

CDR3nt: TGCAGTGCTAGCGTTTCCGGGACAGGGGATGGCTACACCTTC
CDR3aa: CSASVSGTGDGYTF
d_gene: TRBD1
j_gene: TRBJ1-2
abundance: many
v_gene: TRBV20-1

CDR3nt: TGTGCCAGCTTCCCGTTTAGGGACACGTACACCGGGGAGCTGTTTTTT
CDR3aa: CASFPFRDTYTGELFF
d_gene: -
j_gene: TRBJ2-2
abundance: many
v_gene: TRBV6-1

CDR3nt: TGTGCCAGCAGCCCCCTAGGGGTTAGAAACACCGGGGAGCTGTTTTTT
CDR3aa: CASSPLGVRNTGELFF
d_gene: -
j_gene: TRBJ2-2
abundance: many
v_gene: TRBV7-2

CDR3nt: TGTGCCAGTGACCGTGGGGGGGCTGTCGGGGAGCTGTTTTTT
CDR3aa: CASDRGGAVGELFF
d_gene: -
j_gene: TRBJ2-2
abundance: many
v_gene: TRBV9

CDR3nt: TGTGCCAGCAGTTTCGGGACAGGGGCCACCTCCTACGAGCAGTACTTC
CDR3aa: CASSFGTGATSYEQYF
d_gene: TRBD1
j_gene: TRBJ2-7
abundance: many
v_gene: TRBV6-5

CDR3nt: TGCAGTGCTAGAGATCGTACTAGCGGGGGTGTAGATACGCAGTATTTT
CDR3aa: CSARDRTSGGVDTQYF
d_gene: TRBD2
j_gene: TRBJ2-3
abundance: -
v_gene: TRBV20-1

CDR3nt: TGCAGTGCTAGAAAACTAGCGGGGAATGAGCAGTTCTTC
CDR3aa: CSARKLAGNEQFF
d_gene: TRBD2
j_gene: TRBJ2-1
abundance: few
v_gene: TRBV20-1

CDR3nt: TGTGCCAGCAGCTTAACTGCAGCCGCTAACTATGGCTACACCTTC
CDR3aa: CASSLTAAANYGYTF
d_gene: -
j_gene: TRBJ1-2
abundance: -
v_gene: TRBV7-6

CDR3nt: TGCAGTGCTAGTAGGGGGGCAGGTCAAGAGACCCAGTACTTC
CDR3aa: CSASRGAGQETQYF
d_gene: -
j_gene: TRBJ2-5
abundance: -
v_gene: TRBV20-1

CDR3nt: TGTGCCAGCAGCTTGGAGGGGCAGGGCTACAATGAGCAGTTCTTC
CDR3aa: CASSLEGQGYNEQFF
d_gene: -
j_gene: TRBJ2-1
abundance: many
v_gene: TRBV5-5

CDR3nt: TGTGCCAGCAGCCCGCTCAGAGGGGCGGGGAACACCGGGGAGCTGTTTTTT
CDR3aa: CASSPLRGAGNTGELFF
d_gene: -
j_gene: TRBJ2-2
abundance: many
v_gene: TRBV11-1

CDR3nt: TGCAGTGCTCTCGACAGACCCTATAGCAATCAGCCCCAGCATTTT
CDR3aa: CSALDRPYSNQPQHF
d_gene: -
j_gene: TRBJ1-5
abundance: few
v_gene: TRBV20-1

CDR3nt: TGCAGCGTTGGGACTAGCGTCGAGCAGTTCTTC
CDR3aa: CSVGTSVEQFF
d_gene: TRBD2
j_gene: TRBJ2-1
abundance: many
v_gene: TRBV29-1

CDR3nt: TGTGCCAGCACCCGAGATGGCAAACAACCCTATGGCTACACCTTC
CDR3aa: CASTRDGKQPYGYTF
d_gene: -
j_gene: TRBJ1-2
abundance: many
v_gene: TRBV12-3/TRBV12-4

CDR3nt: TGCAGTGCTAACGACAGGGGAGGGAACACTGAAGCTTTCTTT
CDR3aa: CSANDRGGNTEAFF
d_gene: TRBD1
j_gene: TRBJ1-1
abundance: many
v_gene: TRBV20-1

CDR3nt: TGTGCCAGTAGTATGATCCTAGCCGCAGATACGCAGTATTTT
CDR3aa: CASSMILAADTQYF
d_gene: -
j_gene: TRBJ2-3
abundance: -
v_gene: TRBV19

CDR3nt: TGCGCCAGCAGCCCGGATCCTAGCGGGGGGGCGACAGATACGCAGTATTTT
CDR3aa: CASSPDPSGGATDTQYF
d_gene: TRBD2
j_gene: TRBJ2-3
abundance: many
v_gene: TRBV5-1

CDR3nt: TGTCCCAGCAGCTTAGGAGGTTCCCAGCCCCAGCATTTT
CDR3aa: CPSSLGGSQPQHF
d_gene: -
j_gene: TRBJ1-5
abundance: -
v_gene: TRBV7-2

CDR3nt: TGTGCCAGCAGTTTAGGAGGGGCATTCGAGCAGTACTTC
CDR3aa: CASSLGGAFEQYF
d_gene: -
j_gene: TRBJ2-7
abundance: few
v_gene: TRBV6-5

CDR3nt: TGCGCCAGCAGCTTGGAGCGGGGAGCTGAAGCTTTCTTT
CDR3aa: CASSLERGAEAFF
d_gene: -
j_gene: TRBJ1-1
abundance: many
v_gene: TRBV5-1

CDR3nt: TGCAGCGTCTCTGACACCTACGAGCAGTACTTC
CDR3aa: CSVSDTYEQYF
d_gene: -
j_gene: TRBJ2-7
abundance: many
v_gene: TRBV29-1

CDR3nt: TGCAGTGCTTTAACTAGCGGGGGGCCCCAAGAGACCCAGTACTTC
CDR3aa: CSALTSGGPQETQYF
d_gene: TRBD2
j_gene: TRBJ2-5
abundance: few
v_gene: TRBV20-1

CDR3nt: TGTGCCAGCAGCACACAGGTCTACTACAATGAGCAGTTCTTC
CDR3aa: CASSTQVYYNEQFF
d_gene: -
j_gene: TRBJ2-1
abundance: many
v_gene: TRBV7-2

CDR3nt: TGTGCCAGCAGCACCCGGGACAGGGCTTGGTCTCACCAAACTCAAGAGACCCAGTACTTC
CDR3aa: CASSTRDRAWSHQTQETQYF
d_gene: TRBD1
j_gene: TRBJ2-5
abundance: few
v_gene: TRBV11-2

CDR3nt: TGCAGCGTTGAGTCAGGCGATACGCAGTATTTT
CDR3aa: CSVESGDTQYF
d_gene: -
j_gene: TRBJ2-3
abundance: many
v_gene: TRBV29-1

CDR3nt: TGTGCCACCAGTGATACCGGACAGGTTGACATTCAGTACTTC
CDR3aa: CATSDTGQVDIQYF
d_gene: TRBD1
j_gene: TRBJ2-4
abundance: many
v_gene: TRBV24-1

CDR3nt: TGCGCCAGCAGCTTGGGCATAGGGGTCGACTATGGCTACACCTTC
CDR3aa: CASSLGIGVDYGYTF
d_gene: -
j_gene: TRBJ1-2
abundance: -
v_gene: TRBV5-1

CDR3nt: TGCGCCAGCAGAATTAGCGGGGGGGACACAGATACGCAGTATTTT
CDR3aa: CASRISGGDTDTQYF
d_gene: TRBD2
j_gene: TRBJ2-3
abundance: many
v_gene: TRBV5-1